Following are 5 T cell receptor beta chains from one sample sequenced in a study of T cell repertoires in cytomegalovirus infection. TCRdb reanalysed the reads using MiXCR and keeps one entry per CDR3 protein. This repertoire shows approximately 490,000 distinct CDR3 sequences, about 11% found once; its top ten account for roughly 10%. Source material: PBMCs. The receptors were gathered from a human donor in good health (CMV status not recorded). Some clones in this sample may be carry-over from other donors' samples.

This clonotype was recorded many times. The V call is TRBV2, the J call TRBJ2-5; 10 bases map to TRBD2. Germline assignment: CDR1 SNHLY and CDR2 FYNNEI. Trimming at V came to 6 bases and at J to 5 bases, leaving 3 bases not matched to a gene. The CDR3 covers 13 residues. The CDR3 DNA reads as TGTGCCAGCAGATGGACTAGCGGCGAGACCCAGTACTTC. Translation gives CASRWTSGETQYF.

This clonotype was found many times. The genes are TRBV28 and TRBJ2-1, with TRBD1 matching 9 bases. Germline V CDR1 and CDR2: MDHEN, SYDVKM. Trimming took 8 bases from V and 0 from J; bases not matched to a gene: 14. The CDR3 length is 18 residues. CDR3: CASLGQGIWGLSYNEQFF. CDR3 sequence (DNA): TGTGCCAGCCTGGGACAGGGCATCTGGGGACTCTCCTACAATGAGCAGTTCTTC.

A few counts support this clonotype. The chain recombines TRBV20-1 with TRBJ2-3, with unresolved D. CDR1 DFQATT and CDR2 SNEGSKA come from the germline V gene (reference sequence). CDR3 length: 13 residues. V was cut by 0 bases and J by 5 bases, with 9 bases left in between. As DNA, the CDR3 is TGCAGTGCTAGAGAGTCGGTGGGAGATACGCAGTATTTT. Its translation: CSARESVGDTQYF.

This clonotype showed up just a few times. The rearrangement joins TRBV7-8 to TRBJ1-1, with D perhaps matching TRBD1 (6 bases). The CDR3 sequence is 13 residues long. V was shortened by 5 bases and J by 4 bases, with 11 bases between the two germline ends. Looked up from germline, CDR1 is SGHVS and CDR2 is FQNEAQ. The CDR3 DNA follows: TGTGCCAGCAGCCAGGGACAAGTCACTGAAGCTTTCTTT. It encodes CASSQGQVTEAFF.

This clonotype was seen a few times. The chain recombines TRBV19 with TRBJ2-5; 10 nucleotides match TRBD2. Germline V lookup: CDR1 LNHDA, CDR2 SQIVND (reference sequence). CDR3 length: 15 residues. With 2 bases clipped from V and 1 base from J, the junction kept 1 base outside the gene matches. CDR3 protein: CASSILAGAQETQYF. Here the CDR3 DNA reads TGTGCCAGTAGTATACTAGCGGGAGCCCAAGAGACCCAGTACTTC. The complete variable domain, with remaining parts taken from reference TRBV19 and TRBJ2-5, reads DGGITQSPKYLFRKEGQNVTLSCEQNLNHDAMYWYRQDPGQGLRLIYYSQIVNDFQKGDIAEGYSVSREKKESFPLTVTSAQKNPTAFYLCASSILAGAQETQYFGPGTRLLVL.